The 25 T cell receptor beta chains in this list originate from one sample, sequenced in a study of shared clonotypes between healthy human individuals. Terminally differentiated effector memory CD45RA+ cells were excluded by CCR7 positive selection of CD45RO-negative cells. Only in-frame clones appear in the TCRdb table, and some are missing; sequencing was by immunoSEQ multiplex PCR. The data contain about 2.1 million clones, more than 85% of them singletons. Sequencing input: naive CD8+ T cells from PBMCs. Receptors originate from a man younger than 35 in good health. Some clones in this sample may be carry-over from other donors' samples.

V is TRBV10-3 and J is TRBJ2-2; 10 bases are shared with TRBD1. The V gene's germline CDR1 is ENHRY and CDR2 SYGVKD. The V gene end was trimmed by 8 bases and the J gene end by 7 bases; junction bases not matched to a gene: 16. This CDR3 region has 17 residues. The CDR3 reads CAIRDRGAETENGELFF. The CDR3 DNA is TGTGCCATCCGGGACAGGGGCGCCGAAACCGAAAACGGGGAGCTGTTTTTT.

The chain joins TRBV2 to TRBJ2-7; TRBD2 matches at 10 bases. The CDR3 runs to 15 residues. With V trimmed by 8 bases and J by 3 bases, 10 bases remained unmatched. CDR1 and CDR2 (germline): SNHLY, FYNNEI. The CDR3: CASWGGTSAFYEQYF. CDR3 nucleotides: TGTGCCAGCTGGGGGGGGACTAGCGCCTTCTACGAGCAGTACTTC.

This chain connects TRBV28 to TRBJ2-3, with 8 bases lining up with TRBD2. Trimming at V came to 2 bases and at J to 3 bases, leaving 19 bases not matched to a gene. In germline, CDR1 is MDHEN, CDR2 SYDVKM. The CDR3 has 20 amino acids. In DNA form, the CDR3 reads TGTGCCAGCAGTTTAGAGGTAGGAAAAGAGCGGGAGTCCGCGACAGATACGCAGTATTTT. Translated: CASSLEVGKERESATDTQYF.

To note about this clone: Other DNA sequences in the same sample also yield this CDR3. The chain employs TRBV28 and TRBJ2-1; 9 nucleotides align to TRBD1. The CDR3 consists of 14 residues. V lost 6 bases to trimming and J lost 2 bases; unmatched junction nucleotides: 2. Germline V gene lookup returns CDR1 MDHEN and CDR2 SYDVKM. In DNA, the CDR3 is TGTGCCAGCAGCAGGGACAGGGCCTACAATGAGCAGTTCTTC. It yields the protein CASSRDRAYNEQFF.

The chain is built from TRBV7-9 and TRBJ1-1; D gene ambiguous. The CDR3 has 12 residues. V lost 8 bases, J lost 1 base, and 8 bases lay in between. Germline V gene data show CDR1 as SEHNR and CDR2 as FQNEAQ (reference sequence). The CDR3 DNA reads TGTGCCAGCTACGGGCAGAACACTGAAGCTTTCTTT. Encoded protein: CASYGQNTEAFF.

V and J are TRBV6-4 and TRBJ2-2; possible D gene TRBD2, 6 bases. From germline, CDR1 is MRHNA and CDR2 SNTAGT. The CDR3 sequence is 17 residues long. Trimming stripped 5 bases from V and 0 bases from J, with 16 bases between. The CDR3 coding sequence is TGTGCCAGCAGTCAACGGGGCCAGCGGGCGAACACCGGGGAGCTGTTTTTT. This sequence encodes CASSQRGQRANTGELFF.

The gene calls are TRBV29-1 and TRBJ1-1, with 7 positions matching TRBD1. Germline V gene data show CDR1 as SQVTM and CDR2 as ANQGSEA. The CDR3 is 12 amino acids. The ends lost 8 bases at V and 8 bases at J; junction bases unmatched: 11. CDR3 nucleotide sequence: TGCAGCTCCGGTGGTCAGGGGGTGGAAGCTTTCTTT. Its translation: CSSGGQGVEAFF.

The V call is TRBV7-6, the J call TRBJ2-3; D is undetermined. This CDR3 has 17 residues. V lost 1 base and J lost 2, with 16 bases in between. CDR1 SGHVS and CDR2 FNYEAQ come from the germline V gene. CDR3 amino acids: CASSLGPPGPVTDTQYF. In DNA form, the CDR3 reads TGTGCCAGCAGCTTAGGCCCCCCTGGGCCCGTCACAGATACGCAGTATTTT.

The CDR3 DNA reads as TGTGCCAGCAGCTGGACGGGACAGTCCCTGGGCACCATATATTTT. The encoded protein is CASSWTGQSLGTIYF. The rearrangement joins TRBV5-7 to TRBJ1-3; 7 bases fit TRBD1. TRBV5-7 is noted as an ORF with a role that remains uncertain. This CDR3 region has 15 residues. The V and J ends lost 3 bases and 9 bases, in that order; junction bases with no gene match: 12.

This chain connects TRBV5-1 to TRBJ1-1, with 7 bases aligning to TRBD1. CDR1 is SGHRS and CDR2 is YFSETQ in the germline V gene. The trim removed 0 bases at V and 7 bases at J, leaving 9 bases unmatched. This CDR3 spans 15 amino acids. For the CDR3, the DNA is TGCGCCAGCAGCTTGGCCCTTGACAGGGTTGGTGAAGCTTTCTTT. Amino acid sequence: CASSLALDRVGEAFF.

The chain combines TRBV7-3 with TRBJ2-7; 8 bases map to TRBD2. CDR1 is SGHTA and CDR2 is FQGTGA in the germline V gene. This CDR3 is built from 16 residues. V trimming: 0 bases; J trimming: 3 bases; junction bases outside the gene matches: 7. CDR3 sequence (DNA): TGTGCCAGCAGCTTAACTGGGGCGGGAGGCTTCTACGAGCAGTACTTC. Its protein product is CASSLTGAGGFYEQYF.

The chain employs TRBV10-2 and TRBJ2-1; perhaps TRBD1 as D (5 bases). The germline gives CDR1 WSHSY, CDR2 SAAADI. The CDR3 covers 15 residues. V lost 6 bases, J lost 8 bases, and 20 bases lay in between. In DNA, the CDR3 is TGCGCCAGCAGCCCCAGGGCTAGTCTCGTCGATGAGCAGTTCTTC. Its translation is CASSPRASLVDEQFF.

J is TRBJ1-1 and V is TRBV27, with D maybe TRBD1 (6 bases). Trimming stripped 9 bases from V and 4 bases from J, with 15 bases between. The CDR3 length is 13 residues. Germline V gene data show CDR1 as MNHEY and CDR2 as SMNVEV (reference sequence). CDR3 amino acids: CASGLLGGTEAFF. The CDR3 bases are TGTGCCAGTGGCCTTTTAGGGGGCACTGAAGCTTTCTTT.

The chain combines TRBV27 with TRBJ2-2; no clear D gene. V was shortened by 5 bases and J by 8 bases, with 12 bases between the two germline ends. There are 13 residues in the CDR3. The germline gives CDR1 MNHEY, CDR2 SMNVEV (reference sequence). Written as DNA, the CDR3 is TGTGCCAGCAGTGCCCCGACTGGGGGGGAGCTGTTTTTT. It is translated as CASSAPTGGELFF.

V usage is TRBV11-2 and J usage is TRBJ2-5; D is perhaps TRBD1 (7 bases). The germline V gene encodes CDR1 SGHAT and CDR2 FQNNGV. Trimming took 2 bases from V and 4 from J, leaving 8 bases between them. This CDR3 is built from 13 residues. The CDR3 nucleotides are TGTGCCAGCAGCTTACAGGGGGGAGAGACCCAGTACTTC. It codes for CASSLQGGETQYF. Variable domain in full (rest from reference TRBV11-2 and TRBJ2-5): EAGVAQSPRYKIIEKRQSVAFWCNPISGHATLYWYQQILGQGPKLLIQFQNNGVVDDSQLPKDRFSAERLKGVDSTLKIQPAKLEDSAVYLCASSLQGGETQYFGPGTRLLVL.

The chain couples TRBV7-9 to TRBJ2-5; D gene ambiguous. Germline values: CDR1 SEHNR, CDR2 FQNEAQ (reference sequence). Trimming took 3 bases from V and 5 from J, leaving 7 bases between them. The CDR3 contains 12 residues. The CDR3 loop is CASSLTQETQYF. The CDR3 DNA reads TGTGCCAGCAGCTTGACGCAGGAGACCCAGTACTTC. The full variable domain, with the rest looked up from reference TRBV7-9 and TRBJ2-5, is DTGVSQNPRHKITKRGQNVTFRCDPISEHNRLYWYRQTLGQGPEFLTYFQNEAQLEKSRLLSDRFSAERPKGSFSTLEIQRTEQGDSAMYLCASSLTQETQYFGPGTRLLVL.

V and J are TRBV29-1 and TRBJ2-1; maybe TRBD2 (5 bases). The V gene lost 0 bases and the J gene lost 5 bases, with 11 bases spanning the gap. The CDR3 is 14 residues long. Germline lookup yields CDR1 SQVTM and CDR2 ANQGSEA. In nucleotides, the CDR3 is TGCAGCGTTGAAGATCGAGGGAACCACAATGAGCAGTTCTTC. Its protein is CSVEDRGNHNEQFF.

The rearrangement joins TRBV10-3 to TRBJ2-7; D possibly corresponds to TRBD1 (5 bases). This CDR3 spans 12 amino acids. Germline values: CDR1 ENHRY, CDR2 SYGVKD. Between the trimmed V and J ends, which lost 2 bases and 5 bases, there was a span of 7 bases. The CDR3 loop reads CAISEQGHEQYF. The CDR3 nucleotides read TGTGCCATCAGTGAGCAGGGCCACGAGCAGTACTTC.

In the case of this clone: Other DNA sequences within the sample encode an identical CDR3. This chain joins TRBV28 and TRBJ1-3; perhaps TRBD1 as D (5 bases). With 5 bases removed from V and 7 bases from J, the gap between germline ends came to 15 bases. Per germline, CDR1 MDHEN and CDR2 SYDVKM. The length of the CDR3 is 14 residues. The CDR3 is CASSPPGEGNTIYF. For the CDR3, the DNA is TGTGCCAGCAGTCCCCCGGGGGAGGGGAACACCATATATTTT. Filled out from reference TRBV28 and TRBJ1-3, the complete variable domain reads DVKVTQSSRYLVKRTGEKVFLECVQDMDHENMFWYRQDPGLGLRLIYFSYDVKMKEKGDIPEGYSVSREKKERFSLILESASTNQTSMYLCASSPPGEGNTIYFGEGSWLTVV.

A remark on this clone: The sample has other DNA sequences that encode this CDR3 too. V and J are TRBV30 and TRBJ2-7, with D perhaps TRBD2 (6 bases). The CDR3 contains 14 residues. Trimming took 0 bases from V and 3 from J, leaving 12 bases between them. Germline values: CDR1 GTSNPN, CDR2 SVGIG (reference sequence). CDR3: CAWSVLGEVYEQYF. The CDR3 nucleotides are TGTGCCTGGAGTGTACTGGGGGAGGTCTACGAGCAGTACTTC.

The V and J genes are TRBV6-5 and TRBJ2-7; TRBD1 aligns across 8 bases. V lost 0 bases and J lost 6; bases outside the gene matches: 1. Germline CDR1 is MNHEY and CDR2 is SVGAGI. The CDR3 runs 13 residues. This CDR3 is CASSYSDRGEQYF. The CDR3 bases are TGTGCCAGCAGTTACTCAGACAGGGGCGAGCAGTACTTC.

In its sample, this clone was seen once. The gene calls are TRBV4-1 and TRBJ2-7; TRBD1 might be the D (5 bases). There are 15 residues in the CDR3. V was clipped by 1 base and J by 1 base, with 11 bases between them. The germline V gene has CDR1 MGHRA and CDR2 YSYEKL. CDR3 amino acids: CASSQATGPSYEQYF. CDR3 nucleotide sequence: TGCGCCAGCAGCCAAGCCACAGGTCCATCCTACGAGCAGTACTTC.

This chain joins TRBV4-2 and TRBJ2-1, with a possible D match to TRBD2 (6 bases). Germline V gene data show CDR1 as LGHNA and CDR2 as YNFKEQ. The germline V and J ends were trimmed by 0 bases and 4 bases, with 13 bases remaining between them. The CDR3 contains 16 residues. The CDR3 region is CASSQEQSSEYNEQFF. The CDR3 coding sequence is TGTGCCAGCAGCCAAGAACAATCTAGCGAATACAATGAGCAGTTCTTC.

V gene TRBV7-6 combines with J gene TRBJ1-3; D is possibly TRBD1 (5 bases). The CDR3 is 17 residues long. Germline lookup yields CDR1 SGHVS and CDR2 FNYEAQ. V lost 4 bases and J lost 0, with 16 bases in between. The CDR3 loop is CASSSQGTAYSGNTIYF. In nucleotides, the CDR3 is TGTGCCAGCAGCTCCCAGGGAACAGCTTACTCTGGAAACACCATATATTTT.

The chain carries TRBV2 and TRBJ2-2, with D maybe TRBD2 (5 bases). Germline loops: CDR1 SNHLY, CDR2 FYNNEI. The CDR3 is 14 residues long. Trimming took 3 bases from V and 6 from J, leaving 11 bases between them. The chain's CDR3 is CASSDHGEPGELFF. CDR3 DNA sequence: TGTGCCAGCAGTGATCATGGGGAGCCCGGGGAGCTGTTTTTT.